The entry that follows covers one T cell receptor (beta chain) sequence. The CDR3 totals 11 residues. CDR1 MNHEY and CDR2 SMNVEV come from the germline V gene (reference sequence). Trimming pared 3 bases from V and 7 bases from J, leaving 7 bases between. This sample is part of a study of blood T cell repertoires in COVID-19. In the study's own analysis: Estimates of nucleated cell counts were drawn from the amplification of reference gene primers. Libraries were prepared by immunoSEQ multiplex PCR; TCRdb keeps only in-frame clonotypes and omits some of them. V, J and clone size are taken as reported in that table, and D and trimming were inferred from the DNA itself. This table has some 77,000 clones, around 85% appearing once.

The sample taken for sequencing was peripheral blood. The genes are TRBV27 and TRBJ2-7; D is possibly TRBD2 (5 bases). The TCR sequence derives from a man aged 65 to 85 with acute or convalescent COVID-19. CDR3 residues: CASSFSGEQYF. The CDR3 DNA reads TGTGCCAGCAGTTTTTCGGGAGAGCAGTACTTC.